Presented here are 21 T cell receptor beta chains from one specimen sequenced in a study of PD-1 blockade in mismatch repair-deficient tumors. Only in-frame clones appear in the TCRdb table, and some are missing; sequencing was by immunoSEQ multiplex PCR. The sample lists about 120,000 clones, about three quarters seen once, with about 4.7% in the top ten. The sequenced sample was peripheral blood, obtained about 13 months after starting pembrolizumab. These receptors came from an adult with mismatch repair-deficient cancer.

CDR3 DNA: TGTGCCAGCACCTTAGGGAAGCAGTACTTC. The encoded protein is CASTLGKQYF. The V gene is TRBV21-1, the J gene TRBJ2-7. TRBV21-1 is a recognized pseudogene. The CDR3 extends over 10 amino acids.

V is TRBV28 and J is TRBJ1-5, with no clear D. V lost 6 bases to trimming and J lost 1 base, with 10 bases between them. The CDR3 has 14 amino acids. From germline, CDR1 is MDHEN and CDR2 SYDVKM. Written as DNA, the CDR3 is TGTGCCAGCAGACCTATCAGGAGCAATCAGCCCCAGCATTTT. Translating it yields CASRPIRSNQPQHF.

Worth noting for this clone: Other DNA sequences of this sample code for an identical CDR3. V gene TRBV18 combines with J gene TRBJ1-1, with 7 bases identical to TRBD1. The V segment lost 3 bases and the J segment 5 bases; nucleotides outside the gene matches: 0. The CDR3 totals 12 residues. Germline lookup yields CDR1 KGHSH and CDR2 LQKENI. CDR3 in amino acids: CASSPGQTEAFF. Written as DNA, the CDR3 is TGTGCCAGCTCACCGGGACAGACTGAAGCTTTCTTT.

The chain links TRBV5-4 to TRBJ2-6; TRBD1 might be the D (5 bases). This CDR3 comprises 17 residues. CDR1 is SGHNT and CDR2 is YYREEE in the germline V gene (reference sequence). Trimming took off 5 bases at V and 0 bases at J, with 15 bases between the two ends. The CDR3 region has the DNA TGTGCCAGCAGTACACAGGATCCCCTCTCTGGGGCCAACGTCCTGACTTTC. Protein sequence: CASSTQDPLSGANVLTF.

This rearrangement joins TRBV5-4 to TRBJ1-2; 7 nucleotides align to TRBD1. From germline, CDR1 is SGHNT and CDR2 YYREEE (reference sequence). The CDR3 has 13 amino acids. The V and J ends lost 5 bases and 2 bases, in that order; junction bases with no gene match: 3. The CDR3 sequence: CASSPDRNYGYTF. The CDR3 DNA is TGTGCCAGCAGTCCGGACAGGAACTATGGCTACACCTTC. Full variable domain (missing parts from reference TRBV5-4 and TRBJ1-2): ETGVTQSPTHLIKTRGQQVTLRCSSQSGHNTVSWYQQALGQGPQFIFQYYREEENGRGNFPPRFSGLQFPNYSSELNVNALELDDSALYLCASSPDRNYGYTFGSGTRLTVV.

This clone was counted a single time. This chain links TRBV7-2 with TRBJ2-5, with D possibly being TRBD1 (6 bases). Germline V gene sequence: CDR1 SGHTA, CDR2 FQGNSA. The CDR3 totals 13 residues. V gave up 4 bases and J gave up 2 bases, with 8 bases separating them. The CDR3 sequence is CASSSQGQETQYF. CDR3 bases: TGTGCCAGCAGCTCTCAGGGGCAAGAGACCCAGTACTTC.

In this sample, this clone turned up once. This chain connects TRBV2 to TRBJ1-3; D not certain. Trimming removed 2 bases from V and 0 bases from J, with 8 bases in between. Germline CDR1 SNHLY, CDR2 FYNNEI. There are 15 residues in the CDR3. CDR3 coding DNA: TGTGCCAGCAGTGAATTTGGCGGCTCTGGAAACACCATATATTTT. Translating it yields CASSEFGGSGNTIYF.

V is TRBV7-2 and J is TRBJ2-2; the match to TRBD1 covers 11 bases. CDR1 SGHTA and CDR2 FQGNSA come from the germline V gene. V was clipped by 6 bases and J by 5 bases; unmatched bases: 5. CDR3 length: 15 amino acids. CDR3 sequence reads: CASRQDRGRTGELFF. Here the CDR3 DNA reads TGTGCCAGCAGACAGGACAGGGGGCGAACCGGGGAGCTGTTTTTT.

The chain employs TRBV6-1 and TRBJ2-6; TRBD2 matches 10 bases. The CDR3 has 18 residues. The V gene end was trimmed by 4 bases and the J gene end by 4 bases; junction bases not matched to a gene: 10. The germline CDR1 and CDR2 sequences are MNHNS and SASEGT. CDR3 residues: CASSGASGRSAGANVLTF. CDR3 sequence (DNA): TGTGCCAGCAGTGGGGCTAGCGGGAGATCCGCCGGGGCCAACGTCCTGACTTTC.

V usage is TRBV4-2 and J usage is TRBJ2-1; tentatively, D is TRBD1 (5 bases). Germline CDR1 LGHNA, CDR2 YNFKEQ. The CDR3 length is 20 residues. Trimming stripped 4 bases from V and 4 bases from J, with 29 bases between. CDR3 bases: TGTGCCAGCAGCCGAAAGGGGCCTGCGGCTTCTAACCTAGAGTACAATGAGCAGTTCTTC. Translation gives CASSRKGPAASNLEYNEQFF.

The genes are TRBV6-1 and TRBJ2-1; 13 positions match TRBD2. CDR1 is MNHNS, CDR2 SASEGT, per germline. The CDR3 consists of 15 residues. V dropped 1 base and J dropped 15; count of bases not matched to a gene: 9. This CDR3 is CASSEVLTSGRAGFF. DNA of the CDR3: TGTGCCAGCAGTGAAGTTTTAACTAGCGGGAGGGCGGGGTTCTTC.

Only a few counts were recorded for this clone. The chain couples TRBV2 to TRBJ2-2; no reliable D call. Germline V gene data show CDR1 as SNHLY and CDR2 as FYNNEI. CDR3 length equals 12 residues. Deletions cut 5 bases from V and 9 bases from J, with 10 bases between. The CDR3 spells CASSSLLRELFF. DNA of the CDR3: TGTGCCAGCAGTTCGTTGTTGAGGGAGCTGTTTTTT.

The rearrangement joins TRBV11-2 to TRBJ2-1; 7 positions agree with TRBD2. V was pared by 7 bases and J by 3 bases, with 9 bases of the junction left unmatched. The CDR3 consists of 15 residues. The germline CDR1 and CDR2 sequences are SGHAT and FQNNGV. The CDR3 bases are TGTGCCAGCACCACAAGGGCGGGAGACTACAATGAGCAGTTCTTC. Its translation: CASTTRAGDYNEQFF.

This clone was seen once. The chain carries TRBV19 and TRBJ1-1; the D gene is possibly TRBD1 (6 bases). The CDR3 loop spans 14 amino acids. Trimming stripped 5 bases from V and 1 base from J, with 11 bases between. From germline, CDR1 is LNHDA and CDR2 SQIVND (reference sequence). CDR3 region: CASSPDSQNTEAFF. The CDR3 DNA sequence: TGTGCCAGTAGTCCGGACAGCCAGAACACTGAAGCTTTCTTT.

The chain has TRBV12-5 and TRBJ2-1, with D possibly TRBD1 on 6 matching bases. Between the trimmed V and J ends, which lost 3 bases and 6 bases, there was a span of 12 bases. The germline V gene encodes CDR1 LGHNT and CDR2 FRNRAP. This CDR3 has 14 amino acids. The CDR3 sequence: CASGFGGRGNEQFF. DNA for the CDR3: TGTGCTAGTGGTTTTGGGGGCCGGGGCAATGAGCAGTTCTTC. The entire variable domain, with the rest obtained from reference TRBV12-5 and TRBJ2-1, is as follows: DARVTQTPRHKVTEMGQEVTMRCQPILGHNTVFWYRQTMMQGLELLAYFRNRAPLDDSGMPKDRFSAEMPDATLATLKIQPSEPRDSAVYFCASGFGGRGNEQFFGPGTRLTVL.

The rearrangement joins TRBV9 to TRBJ2-1; TRBD2 aligns across 12 bases. CDR3 length equals 16 residues. After removal of 3 bases from V and 6 bases from J, the junction contained 7 bases not matched to a gene. CDR1 is SGDLS and CDR2 is YYNGEE in the germline V gene. The CDR3, as DNA: TGTGCCAGCAGCGGACTAGCGGGGGTAAGGGGCAATGAGCAGTTCTTC. Protein: CASSGLAGVRGNEQFF. The full variable domain, in which reference TRBV9 and TRBJ2-1 provide the parts outside the CDR3, is DSGVTQTPKHLITATGQRVTLRCSPRSGDLSVYWYQQSLDQGLQFLIQYYNGEERAKGNILERFSAQQFPDLHSELNLSSLELGDSALYFCASSGLAGVRGNEQFFGPGTRLTVL.

In its sample, this clone was seen a few times. This chain uses TRBV11-2 with TRBJ2-1; D may be TRBD2 (6 bases). CDR3 length equals 17 residues. V shed 4 bases and J shed 0 bases, with 16 bases lying between them. Germline lookup yields CDR1 SGHAT and CDR2 FQNNGV. CDR3 in DNA: TGTGCCAGCAGCTCCCGGACTACATCAATCTCCTACAATGAGCAGTTCTTC. Translated, it gives CASSSRTTSISYNEQFF.

This chain connects TRBV29-1 to TRBJ1-2; D perhaps matches TRBD1 (5 bases). The CDR3 runs 13 residues. With 5 bases removed from V and 3 bases from J, the gap between germline ends came to 13 bases. Germline V gives CDR1 SQVTM, CDR2 ANQGSEA. The CDR3 DNA reads TGCAGCGTTTGGGGGGTATCAGACTATGGCTACACCTTC. Its protein product is CSVWGVSDYGYTF.

The rearrangement links TRBV7-9 to TRBJ1-3, with D maybe TRBD1 (5 bases). Looked up from germline, CDR1 is SEHNR and CDR2 is FQNEAQ (reference sequence). V was pared by 5 bases and J by 0 bases, with 20 bases between. This CDR3 has 18 residues. CDR3 protein: CASSRETGTYSSGNTIYF. In DNA form, the CDR3 reads TGTGCCAGCAGCCGAGAGACCGGGACTTACAGCTCTGGAAACACCATATATTTT.

The V gene is TRBV9, the J gene TRBJ2-2; D not resolved. Trimming took off 7 bases at V and 0 bases at J, with 7 bases between the two ends. Germline V gene lookup returns CDR1 SGDLS and CDR2 YYNGEE. CDR3 length: 13 amino acids. The CDR3 loop is CASAPSNTGELFF. In DNA form, the CDR3 reads TGTGCCAGCGCCCCCTCGAACACCGGGGAGCTGTTTTTT.

The genes are TRBV27 and TRBJ2-5; 8 nucleotides line up with TRBD2. The germline gives CDR1 MNHEY, CDR2 SMNVEV (reference sequence). The CDR3 has 15 residues. Trimming took 4 bases from V and 5 from J; bases not matched to a gene: 9. Here the CDR3 reads CASSSGTRSLETQYF. The CDR3 coding sequence is TGTGCCAGCAGTTCAGGGACTAGGAGTTTGGAGACCCAGTACTTC.